The clone carrying this T cell receptor (beta chain) was recorded at least ten times. Amplification of TCR beta CDR3 regions used RNA as the template. Researchers ran a first-round RT-PCR on the TCR CDR3 using the HTBI primer set. MiXCR was run by TCRdb on the multiplex PCR reads, yielding one entry per CDR3 protein. Seen here are hundreds of thousands of distinct CDR3 sequences, around 21% observed once, and the top ten hold 30% to 40%. This record comes from a study of T cells in Graves' hyperthyroidism and ophthalmopathy. The germline V gene has CDR1 SGHRS and CDR2 YFSETQ. The CDR3 runs 14 residues. V shed 4 bases and J shed 1 base, with 11 bases lying between them. Inclusion characteristics of ophthalmopathy patients comprised a Clinical Activity Score of at least 3, a NOSPECS grade of at least 4, and duration under 3 months.

This sequence was found in a man in his thirties or forties with Graves' ophthalmopathy. Material: blood. The V and J genes are TRBV5-1 and TRBJ1-1; no clear D. The CDR3 sequence: CASSLDVKNTEAFF. The CDR3 nucleotides are TGCGCCAGCAGCCTGGACGTTAAGAACACTGAAGCTTTCTTT.